What follows are 3 T cell receptor beta chains derived from one specimen sequenced in a study of human T cells and chemical hapten exposure. TCRdb recomputed calls from the RACE reads with MiXCR, one row per CDR3 protein. Of roughly 190,000 distinct CDR3 sequences listed, 20% to 25% were seen once; the top ten hold less than 7%. Documented time point: patch test 1, 2 weeks after DPC sensitization. Treatment given: therapeutic diphenylcyclopropenone sensitization with weekly scalp DPC. This specimen was whole blood, taken in connection with sensitization to the hapten diphenylcyclopropenone (DPC). These receptors were obtained from a woman aged 50 to 60 with alopecia areata. Some clones in this sample may be carry-over from other donors' samples.

This clonotype has more than one count but fewer than ten. V usage is TRBV28 and J usage is TRBJ1-2; 7 bases fit TRBD1. CDR3 length: 14 residues. V was clipped by 6 bases and J by 7 bases; unmatched bases: 11. The germline CDR1 and CDR2 sequences are MDHEN and SYDVKM. In DNA form, the CDR3 reads TGTGCCAGCAGCCCCGGACAGGCCGGGCGTGGCTACACCTTC. Its protein is CASSPGQAGRGYTF.

The chain is built from TRBV6-4 and TRBJ2-1; TRBD2 matches 11 bases. The CDR3 covers 17 residues. Germline V gene sequence: CDR1 MRHNA, CDR2 SNTAGT. V shed 0 bases and J 7 bases; nucleotides not matched to a gene: 8. CDR3 nucleotides: TGTGCCAGCAGTGACTCTCGCCTAGCGGGAGGTAGAAATGAGCAGTTCTTC. Residues: CASSDSRLAGGRNEQFF.

This clonotype was seen only a few times. CDR3 in amino acids: CASRSILNTEAFF. For the CDR3, the DNA is TGTGCCAGCAGGTCAATACTGAACACTGAAGCTTTCTTT. This chain connects TRBV11-2 to TRBJ1-1; D not certain. The V end lost 6 bases, the J end lost 0 bases, and 8 bases lay between the germline ends. Germline V gene lookup returns CDR1 SGHAT and CDR2 FQNNGV. The CDR3 runs to 13 residues.